A selection of T cell receptor beta chains follows, all from one sample in a study of T-cell memory formation after mild COVID-19. TCRdb used MiXCR to reprocess the 5' RACE reads, holding one entry per CDR3 protein. The sample yields 150,000 to 200,000 distinct CDR3 sequences, about 14% seen once. The sample comprised PBMCs or a T cell subset sorted from them (not recorded which). The receptors derive from an adult woman who had mild COVID-19 (a few samples of this study predate the infection). Cell type and time point are not known. Each CDR3 is given with its conserved first and last residue. The D gene is left open where the match is weak. The size of a clone is reported for some rows only, either as once, few or many, or as a class for expanded clones.

abundance,j_gene,v_gene,d_gene,CDR3nt,CDR3aa
few,TRBJ2-3,TRBV7-3,-,TGTGCCAGCAGCTTAAGACTGGGCGACACAGATACGCAGTATTTT,CASSLRLGDTDTQYF
few,TRBJ2-1,TRBV12-3/TRBV12-4,-,TGTGCCAGCAGTGATATCCCAGCAGGCTCCTACAATGAGCAGTTCTTC,CASSDIPAGSYNEQFF
-,TRBJ1-6,TRBV5-5,TRBD1,TGTGCCAGCAGCCAGGGACAGGACAACTCACCCATCCACTTT,CASSQGQDNSPIHF
few,TRBJ2-7,TRBV7-2,-,TGTGCCAGCAGACCTGGACAGAGCTCCTACGAGCAGTACTTC,CASRPGQSSYEQYF
few,TRBJ2-2,TRBV5-1,-,TGCGCCAGCAGTCCCGGGACACCCACCGGGGAGCTGTTTTTT,CASSPGTPTGELFF
few,TRBJ2-1,TRBV7-2,-,TGTGCCAGCAGCCGCCTCCTCATGGGGAATGAGCAGTTCTTC,CASSRLLMGNEQFF
-,TRBJ1-5,TRBV15,-,TGTGCCACCAGCAGAGTAGGTGGGGGGCGCTTGGCGAGCAATCAGCCCCAGCATTTT,CATSRVGGGRLASNQPQHF
few,TRBJ2-1,TRBV6-5,TRBD2,TGTGCCAGCAGTTTCACAGCGGGAGATGAGCAGTTCTTC,CASSFTAGDEQFF
-,TRBJ2-7,TRBV19,-,TGTGCCAGTTCTACCCAGGACGGCTACGAGCAGTACTTC,CASSTQDGYEQYF
-,TRBJ2-1,TRBV18,TRBD2,TGTGCCAGCTCACCACCGATGGGGACTAGCGGTTACAATGAGCAGTTCTTC,CASSPPMGTSGYNEQFF
-,TRBJ1-2,TRBV27,-,-,CASSFGAGYGYTF
few,TRBJ2-3,TRBV9,-,TGTGCCAGCAGCGCAGACAGCACAGATACGCAGTATTTT,CASSADSTDTQYF
-,TRBJ2-3,TRBV12-3/TRBV12-4,TRBD2,TGTGCCAGCAGTAGGATAGCGGGGGCTACAGATACGCAGTATTTT,CASSRIAGATDTQYF
few,TRBJ2-3,TRBV10-3,TRBD2,TGTGCCATCAGTGATGGGCGGGGGACCACAGATACGCAGTATTTT,CAISDGRGTTDTQYF
few,TRBJ2-7,TRBV29-1,-,TGCAGCGTTGGACAGGACCGCTCCTACGAGCAGTACTTC,CSVGQDRSYEQYF
-,TRBJ1-3,TRBV7-2,TRBD1,TGTGCCAGCAGCTTAGAATACCTAACAGGGACAGTTGGAAACACCATATATTTT,CASSLEYLTGTVGNTIYF
few,TRBJ2-7,TRBV29-1,-,TGCAGCGGGGGACATTTCTACGAGCAGTACTTC,CSGGHFYEQYF
-,TRBJ2-1,TRBV7-9,-,TGTGCCAGCAGCTTAGCAGGCGGGCGGTACAGTGAGCAGTTCTTC,CASSLAGGRYSEQFF
-,TRBJ2-1,TRBV6-6,-,TGTGCCAGCAGTTACGGGACACTGAACAATGAGCAGTTCTTC,CASSYGTLNNEQFF
many,TRBJ2-7,TRBV5-1,-,TGCGCCAGCAGCTTGGGGCGCAGGGCAGGCGGGGAGCAGTACTTC,CASSLGRRAGGEQYF
-,TRBJ2-7,TRBV5-6,-,TGTGCCAGCAGCTTGCAGACGTACGAGCAGTACTTC,CASSLQTYEQYF
-,TRBJ2-1,TRBV7-9,TRBD1,TGTGCCAGCAGCTTTCCGGGACAGGGCTACAATGAGCAGTTCTTC,CASSFPGQGYNEQFF
many,TRBJ2-7,TRBV5-5,TRBD2,TGTGCCAGCAGCTTGGCGGGACTAGCCTACGAGCAGTACTTC,CASSLAGLAYEQYF
-,TRBJ2-6,TRBV29-1,-,TGCAGCGTTGGTGGGGCTACCGGGGCCAACGTCCTGACTTTC,CSVGGATGANVLTF
few,TRBJ2-5,TRBV7-2,TRBD1,TGTGCCAGCAGCTTAGGGGTGTACAGGGGGGTTATGGAGACCCAGTACTTC,CASSLGVYRGVMETQYF
-,TRBJ2-1,TRBV3-1,-,TGTGCCAGCAGCCAAGATCTGGGGGATTACAATGAGCAGTTCTTC,CASSQDLGDYNEQFF
-,TRBJ2-7,TRBV12-3/TRBV12-4,-,TGTGCCAGCAGAAGGACAGATTCCAACTCCTACGAGCAGTACTTC,CASRRTDSNSYEQYF
-,TRBJ2-5,TRBV13,-,TGTGCCAGCACTACGACCCCTGCCCGGCAGTCCCAAGAGACCCAGTACTTC,CASTTTPARQSQETQYF
few,TRBJ1-3,TRBV20-1,-,TGCAGTGCCCGATCGGTCCAGGCGAACTCTGGAAACACCATATATTTT,CSARSVQANSGNTIYF
-,TRBJ2-1,TRBV7-8,-,TGTGCCAGCAGCTTAGGGGTTCCCGAGCAGTTCTTC,CASSLGVPEQFF
-,TRBJ2-7,TRBV6-5,-,TGTGCCAGCAGTTACGGAGGGGAAAGGGCCTACGAGCAGTACTTC,CASSYGGERAYEQYF
-,TRBJ1-2,TRBV7-2,-,TGTGCCAGCACTAGGTCAGGGATTTTGGCTTTGGATGGCTACACCTTC,CASTRSGILALDGYTF
-,TRBJ2-1,TRBV5-4,TRBD2,TGTGCCAGCAGCTCGGGAGGCCCCTACAATGAGCAGTTCTTC,CASSSGGPYNEQFF